This T cell receptor (beta chain) was retrieved from a study of cytomegalovirus exposure and HLA in healthy donors. Using immunoSEQ multiplex PCR, the repertoire was profiled, and TCRdb retains in-frame clones only, with some absent. The sample contains tens of thousands of clones, around 96% of which appear only once. In germline, CDR1 is SGHDN, CDR2 FVKESK. The CDR3 covers 14 residues. V was cut by 1 base and J by 3 bases, with 10 bases left in between. This clonotype was obtained from a man aged 18-30 years in good health and CMV-seronegative. V is TRBV14 and J is TRBJ2-7; possible D gene TRBD2, 6 bases. Sequencing was carried out using PBMCs. The DNA of the CDR3 is TGTGCCAGCAGCCAAGGGGACTTAGACTACGAGCAGTACTTC. This gives the protein CASSQGDLDYEQYF.